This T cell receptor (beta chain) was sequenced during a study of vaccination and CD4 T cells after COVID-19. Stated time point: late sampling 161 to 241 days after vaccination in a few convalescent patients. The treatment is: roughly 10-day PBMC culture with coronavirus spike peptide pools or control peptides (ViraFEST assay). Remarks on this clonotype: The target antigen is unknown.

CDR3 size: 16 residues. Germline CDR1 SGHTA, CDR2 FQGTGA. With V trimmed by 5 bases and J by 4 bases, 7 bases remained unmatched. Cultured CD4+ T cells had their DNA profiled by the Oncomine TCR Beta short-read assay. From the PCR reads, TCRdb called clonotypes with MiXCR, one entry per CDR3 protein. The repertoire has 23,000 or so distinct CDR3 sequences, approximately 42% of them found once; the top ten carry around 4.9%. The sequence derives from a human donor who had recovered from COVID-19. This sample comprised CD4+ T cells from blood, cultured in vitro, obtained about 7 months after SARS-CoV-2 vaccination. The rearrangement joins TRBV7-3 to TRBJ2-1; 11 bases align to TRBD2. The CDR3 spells CASSRLAGTAYNEQFF. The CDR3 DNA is TGTGCCAGCAGCCGACTAGCGGGGACCGCATACAATGAGCAGTTCTTC. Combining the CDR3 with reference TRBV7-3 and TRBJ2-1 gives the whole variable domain GAGVSQTPSNKVTEKGKYVELRCDPISGHTALYWYRQSLGQGPEFLIYFQGTGAADDSGLPNDRFFAVRPEGSVSTLKIQRTERGDSAVYLCASSRLAGTAYNEQFFGPGTRLTVL.